One sample yielded the 27 T cell receptor beta chains listed below, sequenced in a study of Graves' ophthalmopathy and Graves' hyperthyroidism (dated by TCRdb to 2016 to 2019). TCRdb records Illumina HiSeq 2000 as the sequencer. TCR beta CDR3 regions were amplified from RNA transcripts for repertoire sequencing. The first round of RT-PCR was done with HTBI primers and the Qiagen OneStep RT-PCR kit, and was followed by a second round of multiplex PCR, then size selection and purification. The raw public reads went through TCRdb reprocessing: fastp at Q25, MiXCR clone calling, in-frame beta chains kept. Identical CDR3 protein sequences are pooled into one entry, listed with their most common genes and DNA. Recorded for this sample are 1 million to 1.3 million distinct CDR3 sequences; 36% of them occurred a single time. The ten largest clones take up around 10% of the sample. The sample comprised peripheral blood or thyroid tissue (not recorded which). These TCRs come from an adult man with Graves' hyperthyroidism.

The table lists this clonotype with a few counts. This chain joins TRBV25-1 and TRBJ2-2; D uncertain. Trimming shortened V by 5 bases and J by 1 base, and 11 bases separated the two germline ends. The CDR3 has 15 amino acids. Germline CDR1 and CDR2: MGHDK and SYGVNS. In nucleotides, the CDR3 is TGTGCCAGCAGTTCACGGGCCCTGAACACCGGGGAGCTGTTTTTT. Translated, it gives CASSSRALNTGELFF. The whole variable domain, remainder taken from reference TRBV25-1 and TRBJ2-2, is EADIYQTPRYLVIGTGKKITLECSQTMGHDKMYWYQQDPGMELHLIHYSYGVNSTEKGDLSSESTVSRIRTEHFPLTLESARPSHTSQYLCASSSRALNTGELFFGEGSRLTVL.

The chain links TRBV25-1 to TRBJ1-5; 7 bases are a match to TRBD1. In germline, CDR1 is MGHDK, CDR2 SYGVNS. Trimming removed 8 bases from V and 2 bases from J; junction bases left unmatched: 6. CDR3 length: 14 amino acids. In DNA form, the CDR3 reads TGTGCCAGCGGCGGGACAGCCCGCAATCAGCCCCAGCATTTT. Its protein product is CASGGTARNQPQHF.

This clonotype was observed many times. The chain links TRBV14 to TRBJ1-2; maybe TRBD1 (5 bases). The CDR3 consists of 15 residues. Looked up from germline, CDR1 is SGHDN and CDR2 is FVKESK. Trimming removed 1 base at V and 8 bases at J, with 17 bases between. The CDR3 coding sequence is TGTGCCAGCAGCCAAGGGAAGGGGCCGTATGGGGGCTACACCTTC. Its translation is CASSQGKGPYGGYTF.

This clonotype was seen repeatedly, ten times or more. This chain uses TRBV7-9 with TRBJ1-4; weak D call: TRBD1 (5 bases). This CDR3 contains 15 residues. Trimming stripped 1 base from V and 7 bases from J, with 13 bases between. Looked up from germline, CDR1 is SEHNR and CDR2 is FQNEAQ (reference sequence). The CDR3 sequence: CASSLGQGRGEKLFF. The CDR3 DNA follows: TGTGCCAGCAGCTTAGGCCAGGGCCGGGGTGAAAAACTGTTTTTT.

At least ten counts were recorded for this clonotype. The rearrangement uses TRBV10-1 and TRBJ2-7; D not certain. The CDR3 has 13 residues. Germline CDR1 and CDR2: WNHNN and SYGVQD (reference sequence). V was clipped by 0 bases and J by 5 bases, with 8 bases between them. The CDR3 is CASSESGLDEQYF. The CDR3 nucleotides read TGCGCCAGCAGTGAGTCGGGTTTGGACGAGCAGTACTTC.

The chain couples TRBV7-2 to TRBJ2-2; 7 nucleotides line up with TRBD2. The CDR3 has 15 amino acids. Germline CDR1 is SGHTA and CDR2 is FQGNSA. After removal of 8 bases from V and 1 base from J, the junction contained 7 bases not matched to a gene. The CDR3 region is CASQPPGGNTGELFF. For the CDR3, the DNA is TGTGCCAGCCAGCCACCGGGGGGGAACACCGGGGAGCTGTTTTTT.

There are many counts of this clonotype. In DNA, the CDR3 is TGTGCCAGCAGCCGAGACCCACCGACCTCCAATGAAAAACTGTTTTTT. Its protein is CASSRDPPTSNEKLFF. The chain carries TRBV7-2 and TRBJ1-4, with D uncertain. The CDR3 is 16 residues long. Germline CDR1 SGHTA, CDR2 FQGNSA. Trimming stripped 5 bases from V and 5 bases from J, with 18 bases between. Full variable domain (remainder filled in from reference TRBV7-2 and TRBJ1-4): GAGVSQSPSNKVTEKGKDVELRCDPISGHTALYWYRQSLGQGLEFLIYFQGNSAPDKSGLPSDRFSAERTGGSVSTLTIQRTQQEDSAVYLCASSRDPPTSNEKLFFGSGTQLSVL.

The chain is built from TRBV18 and TRBJ1-5; the match to TRBD1 covers 9 bases. J lost 5 bases, V lost 3 bases, and 5 bases had no gene match. The CDR3 is 15 amino acids. The germline CDR1 and CDR2 sequences are KGHSH and LQKENI. As DNA, the CDR3 is TGTGCCAGCTCACCGCAACAGGGGGCCGATCAGCCCCAGCATTTT. It encodes CASSPQQGADQPQHF.

The J gene is TRBJ2-5, the V gene TRBV20-1, with 8 bases identical to TRBD2. Germline lookup yields CDR1 DFQATT and CDR2 SNEGSKA (reference sequence). Trimming took 0 bases from V and 1 from J; bases not matched to a gene: 10. The CDR3 loop spans 17 amino acids. CDR3 amino acids: CSARDRSERGTQETQYF. CDR3 bases: TGCAGTGCTAGAGATCGATCGGAGCGGGGGACCCAAGAGACCCAGTACTTC.

This clonotype was seen more than once but under ten times. The J gene is TRBJ1-1, the V gene TRBV20-1, with D possibly TRBD1 on 6 matching bases. Germline lookup yields CDR1 DFQATT and CDR2 SNEGSKA (reference sequence). Trimming took off 2 bases at V and 1 base at J, with 11 bases between the two ends. The CDR3 sequence is 14 residues long. The DNA for the CDR3 is TGCAGTGCTAGATATGGGGGGCCGAACACTGAAGCTTTCTTT. Amino acids: CSARYGGPNTEAFF.

This clonotype was observed at least ten times. The genes are TRBV14 and TRBJ1-1; D unresolved. The CDR3 contains 16 residues. V lost 1 base and J 3 bases, leaving 15 bases between the germline ends. CDR1 SGHDN and CDR2 FVKESK come from the germline V gene. The CDR3 DNA is TGTGCCAGCAGCCAAGCCAGCCTACGGCCCTACACTGAAGCTTTCTTT. Its protein is CASSQASLRPYTEAFF.

The rearrangement joins TRBV7-2 to TRBJ1-4; 7 bases agree with TRBD1. V lost 0 bases to trimming and J lost 0 bases; unmatched junction nucleotides: 1. The CDR3 extends over 16 amino acids. The V gene's germline CDR1 is SGHTA and CDR2 FQGNSA. CDR3 coding DNA: TGTGCCAGCAGCTTAGCGGACAGGACAACTAATGAAAAACTGTTTTTT. It translates to CASSLADRTTNEKLFF.

This clonotype was detected many times. The J gene is TRBJ2-5, the V gene TRBV14; D perhaps matches TRBD1 (6 bases). Trimming pared 3 bases from V and 2 bases from J, leaving 16 bases between. The CDR3 covers 16 residues. Germline-derived CDR1 and CDR2 are SGHDN and FVKESK. The CDR3 protein is CASSHLGARQQETQYF. The CDR3 region has the DNA TGTGCCAGCAGCCATTTGGGGGCGCGGCAGCAAGAGACCCAGTACTTC.

This clonotype has a handful of counts. The chain combines TRBV10-3 with TRBJ1-1, with D possibly TRBD1 on 5 matching bases. Germline values: CDR1 ENHRY, CDR2 SYGVKD. The germline V and J ends were trimmed by 0 bases and 5 bases, with 13 bases remaining between them. CDR3 size: 15 residues. CDR3 bases: TGTGCCATCAGTGAGTCGGTAGGGGCCGGAACTGAAGCTTTCTTT. As protein: CAISESVGAGTEAFF.

The chain couples TRBV7-2 to TRBJ2-2; 11 nucleotides align to TRBD2. The V segment lost 5 bases and the J segment 5 bases; nucleotides outside the gene matches: 19. This CDR3 is built from 20 residues. Germline loops: CDR1 SGHTA, CDR2 FQGNSA. CDR3 sequence (DNA): TGTGCCAGCAGCATACCGGGACTAGCGGCGGACAAGGCGATTACCGGGGAGCTGTTTTTT. This encodes CASSIPGLAADKAITGELFF.

As DNA, the CDR3 is TGCGCCAGCATAGTCGGACGGGACATGGGTAACCAGCCCCAGCATTTT. Translation gives CASIVGRDMGNQPQHF. The chain is built from TRBV10-2 and TRBJ1-5; possibly TRBD1 for D (6 bases). The V end was cut by 7 bases, the J end by 7 bases, with 23 bases between. Germline CDR1 reads WSHSY; CDR2 reads SAAADI. The CDR3 is 16 amino acids.

This clonotype was observed at least ten times. The chain joins TRBV24-1 to TRBJ2-5; TRBD1 is a possible D gene (6 bases). This CDR3 is 17 amino acids long. CDR1 and CDR2 (germline): KGHDR, SFDVKD. Trimming left V 2 bases short and J 3 bases short, with 18 bases between. In DNA, the CDR3 is TGTGCCACCAGTGATTCGACCGTGAGACAGGCGAAAGAGACCCAGTACTTC. Residues: CATSDSTVRQAKETQYF.

Details on this clonotype: The junction does not match germline at one end; this may be a read error. The chain recombines TRBV10-3 with TRBJ1-1; D is unresolved. Germline values: CDR1 ENHRY, CDR2 SYGVKD. This CDR3 is built from 15 residues. CDR3 protein: CAIRESGDISSEAFF. The CDR3 nucleotides are TGTGCCATCAGGGAGTCCGGGGATATCTCCTCTGAAGCTTTCTTT.

This rearrangement joins TRBV29-1 to TRBJ1-2; tentatively, D is TRBD1 (6 bases). Trimming took 5 bases from V and 12 from J, leaving 19 bases between them. The CDR3 is made up of 12 amino acids. Per the germline V gene, CDR1 is SQVTM and CDR2 is ANQGSEA. The CDR3 reads CSVTQGTTGNTF. In nucleotides, the CDR3 is TGCAGCGTTACTCAGGGGACGACTGGAAACACCTTC.

As to this clonotype: This sequence may be a read error, since a much larger clone differs from it by one base. The chain couples TRBV4-3 to TRBJ2-7; D might be TRBD2 (5 bases). This CDR3 has 14 residues. CDR1 is LGHNA and CDR2 is YSLEER in the germline V gene. CDR3 region: CASSHSRGYYEQHF. CDR3 DNA sequence: TGCGCCAGCAGCCACAGCCGGGGATACTACGAGCAGCACTTC.

There are many counts of this clonotype. V is TRBV7-9 and J is TRBJ1-2; TRBD1 aligns across 7 bases. J lost 8 bases, V lost 5 bases, and 5 bases had no gene match. Germline loops: CDR1 SEHNR, CDR2 FQNEAQ (reference sequence). This CDR3 region has 12 residues. The CDR3 DNA is TGTGCCAGCAGCCCGACAGGGCAAGGCTACACCTTC. As protein: CASSPTGQGYTF.

Concerning this clonotype itself: An end of the junction does not agree with germline; a read error may underlie this. J is TRBJ2-6 and V is TRBV10-3, with TRBD1 identical over 9 bases. The CDR3 runs 15 residues. Per the germline V gene, CDR1 is ENHRY and CDR2 is SYGVKD. The CDR3 coding sequence is TGTGCCATCAGTGAGTCGGGGACAGGGAACTCCCCTGAAGCTTTC. It encodes CAISESGTGNSPEAF.

This clonotype was detected a few times. The rearrangement uses TRBV15 and TRBJ2-7; the D call may be TRBD1 or TRBD2 (6 bases each). The length of the CDR3 is 17 residues. CDR1 is LNHNV, CDR2 YYDKDF, per germline (reference sequence). V gave up 3 bases and J gave up 3 bases, with 21 bases separating them. The CDR3 DNA follows: TGTGCCACCAGCAGTGGGGGGCAGGGGATAAGAAGCTACGAGCAGTACTTC. It is translated as CATSSGGQGIRSYEQYF.

The chain uses TRBV29-1 and TRBJ2-2, with 9 bases matching TRBD1. V was clipped by 5 bases and J by 1 base; unmatched bases: 5. Per germline, CDR1 SQVTM and CDR2 ANQGSEA. The CDR3 runs to 15 residues. For the CDR3, the DNA is TGCAGCGTTCGCCCGGGACAGGGGAACACCGGGGAGCTGTTTTTT. This translates into CSVRPGQGNTGELFF.

With respect to this clonotype: This sequence may be a read error, since a much larger clone differs from it by one base. V gene TRBV9 combines with J gene TRBJ2-7; weak D call: TRBD1 (5 bases). CDR1 and CDR2 from the germline V gene are SGDLS and YYNGEE. This CDR3 has 14 amino acids. The CDR3 loop reads CASSVGVREYEQHF. The CDR3 coding sequence is TGTGCCAGCAGCGTAGGGGTCAGGGAATACGAGCAGCACTTC.

A note on this clonotype: A much larger clone lies one base from this, so it may be a read error. The rearrangement uses TRBV9 and TRBJ2-7; 9 nucleotides align to TRBD2. V shed 0 bases and J 7 bases; nucleotides not matched to a gene: 11. The CDR3 loop spans 16 amino acids. The germline V gene has CDR1 SGDLS and CDR2 YYNGEE. CDR3 coding DNA: TGTGCCAGCAGCGTAGGTGCGGGAGGGCCTGTTGAGGAGCAGTACTTC. Translation gives CASSVGAGGPVEEQYF.

This clonotype was detected many times. The V gene is TRBV7-9, the J gene TRBJ1-5; D gene ambiguous. CDR3 size: 16 residues. V was cut by 1 base and J by 9 bases, with 19 bases left in between. CDR1 and CDR2 from the germline V gene are SEHNR and FQNEAQ (reference sequence). The CDR3 region has the DNA TGTGCCAGCAGCTTAGTTGACACCCAGTTGTTGGGGCCCCAGCATTTT. Translating it yields CASSLVDTQLLGPQHF.